The 7 T cell receptor beta chains listed next were all sequenced from one sample in a study of T cells in localized non-small cell lung cancer. Measured with immunoSEQ multiplex PCR; TCRdb has only the in-frame clones, and not every one. The sample comprises tens of thousands of clones, approximately 88% of which are singletons, and roughly 6% rests with the top ten. The source was PBMCs, collected before any cancer treatment. All receptors derive from a man aged 40 to 69 with stage II lung adenocarcinoma.

V gene TRBV4-3 combines with J gene TRBJ1-4; 7 bases line up with TRBD1. Looked up from germline, CDR1 is LGHNA and CDR2 is YSLEER. V shed 2 bases, J shed 3 bases, and the junction held 9 bases outside the gene matches. The CDR3 consists of 17 residues. CDR3 sequence reads: CASSQSKQGTANEKLFF. CDR3 DNA: TGCGCCAGCAGCCAATCTAAACAGGGGACAGCTAATGAAAAACTGTTTTTT.

The chain has TRBV6-6 and TRBJ1-5; a possible D gene is TRBD1 (6 bases). CDR3 length equals 16 residues. V was cut by 6 bases and J by 2 bases, with 17 bases left in between. Germline V gene lookup returns CDR1 MNHNY and CDR2 SVGAGI (reference sequence). DNA of the CDR3: TGTGCCAGCAGAATAAGACAGGTCGTCGGCAATCAGCCCCAGCATTTT. Translated: CASRIRQVVGNQPQHF.

V gene TRBV4-3 combines with J gene TRBJ2-1; D not certain. Trimming removed 6 bases from V and 4 bases from J, with 10 bases in between. Germline V gives CDR1 LGHNA, CDR2 YSLEER. The CDR3 consists of 13 residues. The CDR3 DNA sequence: TGCGCCAGCAGAGGATCTAGGTACAATGAGCAGTTCTTC. Protein sequence: CASRGSRYNEQFF.

The J gene is TRBJ2-5, the V gene TRBV4-3; no firm D call. V was shortened by 0 bases and J by 5 bases, with 16 bases between the two germline ends. Germline V CDR1 and CDR2: LGHNA, YSLEER. The CDR3 contains 16 residues. The CDR3 DNA is TGCGCCAGCAGCCAAGATGCACCGGGTATGGGGGAGACCCAGTACTTC. This translates into CASSQDAPGMGETQYF.

This sequence joins TRBV4-3 and TRBJ2-5; 10 bases agree with TRBD2. V shed 0 bases and J 4 bases; nucleotides not matched to a gene: 5. This CDR3 comprises 16 residues. Germline CDR1 reads LGHNA; CDR2 reads YSLEER. Here the CDR3 DNA reads TGCGCCAGCAGCCAAGAATTAGCGGGGGGTGGAGAGACCCAGTACTTC. Protein: CASSQELAGGGETQYF.

The gene calls are TRBV5-1 and TRBJ2-3; perhaps D is TRBD1 or TRBD2 (5 bases each). The CDR3 covers 13 residues. Trimming removed 4 bases at V and 3 bases at J, with 9 bases between. Germline V gives CDR1 SGHRS, CDR2 YFSETQ. CDR3 sequence: CASSPEGTDTQYF. The DNA of the CDR3 is TGCGCCAGCAGCCCAGAGGGGACAGATACGCAGTATTTT.

The chain couples TRBV7-8 to TRBJ2-3, with 7 bases that match TRBD1. The ends lost 1 base at V and 4 bases at J; junction bases unmatched: 2. The CDR3 runs 14 residues. Per germline, CDR1 SGHVS and CDR2 FQNEAQ. The CDR3 nucleotides read TGTGCCAGCAGCTTAGAACAGGGGCCAGATACGCAGTATTTT. Translating gives CASSLEQGPDTQYF.